One sample yielded the 27 T cell receptor beta chains listed below, sequenced in a study of glioma-infiltrating T cells after dendritic cell vaccination. As for time point: after dendritic cell vaccination, including at tumor progression/relapse. Produced via immunoSEQ multiplex PCR; TCRdb's table is partial and in-frame only. The sample consists of around 83,000 clones, around 85% of them appearing once. The specimen comprised blood, sampled after dendritic cell vaccination. These receptors all stem from a human donor with glioblastoma.

The sample holds one count of this clone. The chain has TRBV11-3 and TRBJ1-1; 9 bases align to TRBD1. The germline V gene encodes CDR1 SGHNT and CDR2 YENEEA. J was trimmed by 3 bases and V by 6 bases; bases with no gene match: 5. The CDR3 sequence is 14 residues long. The CDR3 DNA follows: TGTGCCAGCAGTCGACAGGGGGTAGACACTGAAGCTTTCTTT. It encodes CASSRQGVDTEAFF.

This clone was counted once. This rearrangement joins TRBV7-2 to TRBJ2-7; D unresolved. Trimming left V 2 bases short and J 0 bases short, with 8 bases between. CDR1 is SGHTA, CDR2 FQGNSA, per germline. CDR3 length: 14 residues. The CDR3 sequence is CASSLIAVSYEQYF. The CDR3 DNA is TGTGCCAGCAGCTTAATCGCGGTCTCCTACGAGCAGTACTTC.

The chain uses TRBV28 and TRBJ1-2; D possibly corresponds to TRBD1 (5 bases). The CDR3 has 13 amino acids. Trimming stripped 1 base from V and 3 bases from J, with 6 bases between. Looked up from germline, CDR1 is MDHEN and CDR2 is SYDVKM. DNA for the CDR3: TGTGCCAGCAGTTTATCAGGGTACTATGGCTACACCTTC. It translates to CASSLSGYYGYTF.

This chain joins TRBV11-2 and TRBJ2-5; TRBD1 might be the D (5 bases). CDR1 and CDR2 from the germline V gene are SGHAT and FQNNGV. CDR3 length: 14 amino acids. V gave up 4 bases and J gave up 5 bases, with 14 bases separating them. The CDR3 spells CASSSSRGSETQYF. The CDR3 nucleotides are TGTGCCAGCAGCTCTTCAAGGGGTTCCGAGACCCAGTACTTC.

The chain is built from TRBV5-1 and TRBJ2-7; 7 nucleotides align to TRBD2. The CDR3 contains 14 residues. Germline CDR1 reads SGHRS; CDR2 reads YFSETQ. V lost 2 bases to trimming and J lost 3 bases; unmatched junction nucleotides: 5. As DNA, the CDR3 is TGCGCCAGCAGCTTCGCGGGAGAGTACTACGAGCAGTACTTC. This gives the protein CASSFAGEYYEQYF.

This clone was counted a single time. The chain links TRBV6-5 to TRBJ2-6; perhaps TRBD2 as D (6 bases). CDR3 length: 16 amino acids. Germline CDR1 and CDR2: MNHEY and SVGAGI. Trimming took off 2 bases at V and 2 bases at J, with 10 bases between the two ends. The CDR3 nucleotides read TGTGCCAGCAGTTACCGTGGAGGGGCTGGGGCCAACGTCCTGACTTTC. This codes for CASSYRGGAGANVLTF.

The chain recombines TRBV15 with TRBJ2-1; TRBD2 aligns across 10 bases. Trimming took 0 bases from V and 8 from J; bases not matched to a gene: 10. Germline values: CDR1 LNHNV, CDR2 YYDKDF (reference sequence). The CDR3 consists of 17 residues. For the CDR3, the DNA is TGTGCCACCAGCAGAGACACGACGGCTAGCGGGAGCCATGAGCAGTTCTTC. This codes for CATSRDTTASGSHEQFF.

J is TRBJ2-5 and V is TRBV29-1; 8 bases align to TRBD2. The closer fit of TRBJ2-7 to the DNA end suggests the J call may be wrong. The CDR3 has 19 amino acids. CDR1 is SQVTM, CDR2 ANQGSEA, per germline. The CDR3 reads CSVKVGAGGLRSGSYEQYF. CDR3 coding DNA: TGCAGCGTAAAGGTCGGGGCGGGAGGCCTGCGTTCGGGCTCCTACGAGCAGTACTTC.

The chain joins TRBV7-8 to TRBJ2-5; 9 bases map to TRBD2. The CDR3 consists of 16 residues. CDR1 is SGHVS and CDR2 is FQNEAQ in the germline V gene. With V trimmed by 6 bases and J by 3 bases, 11 bases remained unmatched. The CDR3 reads CASSFPTRGGEETQYF. The CDR3 DNA sequence: TGTGCCAGCAGTTTTCCTACCCGCGGGGGGGAAGAGACCCAGTACTTC.

V and J are TRBV27 and TRBJ2-1, with 10 bases that match TRBD2. Germline lookup yields CDR1 MNHEY and CDR2 SMNVEV (reference sequence). There are 16 residues in the CDR3. V was pared by 0 bases and J by 8 bases, with 7 bases of the junction left unmatched. This CDR3 is CASSLSEASGSYEQFF. CDR3 nucleotides: TGTGCCAGCAGTTTATCGGAGGCTAGCGGGAGCTATGAGCAGTTCTTC.

The V gene is TRBV29-1, the J gene TRBJ1-2; 8 nucleotides line up with TRBD1. The CDR3 covers 12 residues. J gave up 3 bases and V 6 bases, and 3 bases lay outside the gene matches. CDR1 is SQVTM, CDR2 ANQGSEA, per germline. The CDR3 loop is CSVQGDYYGYTF. The CDR3 DNA reads as TGCAGCGTACAGGGGGACTACTATGGCTACACCTTC.

The J gene is TRBJ2-3, the V gene TRBV2; 7 positions agree with TRBD2. CDR3 length equals 16 residues. Germline CDR1 SNHLY, CDR2 FYNNEI. V was pared by 6 bases and J by 2 bases, with 11 bases of the junction left unmatched. The CDR3 sequence: CASRSSLAVNTDTQYF. The CDR3 DNA reads TGTGCCAGCAGATCTAGTCTAGCGGTTAACACAGATACGCAGTATTTT.

This clone was seen only once. The V call is TRBV4-1, the J call TRBJ2-3; 12 bases agree with TRBD2. Unmatched junction bases numbered 10, after V lost 5 bases and J lost 7 bases. This CDR3 has 16 amino acids. Germline values: CDR1 MGHRA, CDR2 YSYEKL. This CDR3 reads CASSTKLAGGTHTQYF. CDR3 nucleotides: TGCGCCAGCAGCACCAAACTAGCGGGAGGCACTCATACGCAGTATTTT.

This sequence joins TRBV6-6 and TRBJ1-6; D is undetermined. Trimming removed 8 bases at V and 2 bases at J, with 13 bases between. The CDR3 totals 15 residues. The germline CDR1 and CDR2 sequences are MNHNY and SVGAGI (reference sequence). The CDR3 is CASGRRETYNSPLHF. In DNA, the CDR3 is TGTGCCAGCGGACGTAGGGAGACCTATAATTCACCCCTCCACTTT.

V is TRBV27 and J is TRBJ2-7; tentatively, D is TRBD1 (6 bases). Germline CDR1 is MNHEY and CDR2 is SMNVEV (reference sequence). This CDR3 is 14 amino acids long. V was shortened by 2 bases and J by 7 bases, with 15 bases between the two germline ends. Here the CDR3 DNA reads TGTGCCAGCAGTTTAAGCGGACAGTGGTCGGAGCAGTACTTC. Translating it yields CASSLSGQWSEQYF.

The chain links TRBV7-3 to TRBJ1-6; 7 positions agree with TRBD1. Germline CDR1 SGHTA, CDR2 FQGTGA. The CDR3 totals 16 residues. V lost 5 bases and J lost 5; bases outside the gene matches: 9. In nucleotides, the CDR3 is TGTGCCAGCAGCCATATGGGGGACAGCCATAATTCACCCCTCCACTTT. This codes for CASSHMGDSHNSPLHF.

The V gene is TRBV5-1, the J gene TRBJ1-1; 7 bases are a match to TRBD1. CDR1 and CDR2 (germline): SGHRS, YFSETQ. V shed 4 bases, J shed 1 base, and the junction held 10 bases outside the gene matches. CDR3 length: 16 amino acids. Here the CDR3 DNA reads TGCGCCAGCAGCCCGCGACAGGGCGAGGGGAACACTGAAGCTTTCTTT. Its translation: CASSPRQGEGNTEAFF.

This rearrangement joins TRBV6-1 to TRBJ1-5, with unresolved D. CDR3 length: 13 amino acids. The germline CDR1 and CDR2 sequences are MNHNS and SASEGT. V lost 0 bases to trimming and J lost 15 bases, with 15 bases between them. CDR3: CASSEAWTFLGHF. The CDR3 DNA is TGTGCCAGCAGTGAAGCCTGGACTTTCCTAGGGCATTTT.

This clone was seen only once. The chain joins TRBV19 to TRBJ1-5; D is unresolved. The CDR3 contains 14 residues. V lost 5 bases to trimming and J lost 0 bases, with 8 bases between them. Germline values: CDR1 LNHDA, CDR2 SQIVND (reference sequence). The CDR3 is CASSFVYSNQPQHF. The CDR3 region has the DNA TGTGCCAGTAGTTTCGTTTATAGCAATCAGCCCCAGCATTTT.

This chain connects TRBV9 to TRBJ2-5, with 10 bases identical to TRBD2. The V segment lost 2 bases and the J segment 5 bases; nucleotides outside the gene matches: 9. The CDR3 has 16 residues. From germline, CDR1 is SGDLS and CDR2 YYNGEE. The CDR3 nucleotides read TGTGCCAGCAGCGTGGGGACTAGCGATCAGGGGGAGACCCAGTACTTC. It codes for CASSVGTSDQGETQYF. Complete variable domain (other parts from reference TRBV9 and TRBJ2-5): DSGVTQTPKHLITATGQRVTLRCSPRSGDLSVYWYQQSLDQGLQFLIQYYNGEERAKGNILERFSAQQFPDLHSELNLSSLELGDSALYFCASSVGTSDQGETQYFGPGTRLLVL.

The chain combines TRBV4-1 with TRBJ1-4; D is unclear. Germline V gene lookup returns CDR1 MGHRA and CDR2 YSYEKL. This CDR3 is built from 13 residues. The germline V and J ends were trimmed by 1 base and 4 bases, with 4 bases remaining between them. The CDR3 sequence is CASSQAFNEKLFF. CDR3 DNA sequence: TGCGCCAGCAGCCAAGCGTTTAATGAAAAACTGTTTTTT.

The gene calls are TRBV2 and TRBJ1-2, with D possibly being TRBD1 (6 bases). This CDR3 has 15 residues. Trimming cost V 7 bases and J 0 bases, with 15 bases left between them. Germline CDR1 SNHLY, CDR2 FYNNEI. CDR3 sequence (DNA): TGTGCCAGCACGGTCGGGGGGCCCGCTAACTATGGCTACACCTTC. It is translated as CASTVGGPANYGYTF.

The chain uses TRBV10-3 and TRBJ2-7; no firm D call. V dropped 3 bases and J dropped 1 base, with 13 bases sitting between them. The length of the CDR3 is 15 residues. In germline, CDR1 is ENHRY, CDR2 SYGVKD. The CDR3 sequence: CAISDLQRLSYEQYF. The CDR3 coding sequence is TGTGCCATCAGTGACTTGCAGCGATTATCCTACGAGCAGTACTTC.

The chain recombines TRBV7-8 with TRBJ1-2; D remains unclear. The CDR3 length is 16 residues. Germline V gene sequence: CDR1 SGHVS, CDR2 FQNEAQ. Trimming cost V 5 bases and J 3 bases, with 19 bases left between them. The DNA for the CDR3 is TGTGCCAGCAGCAGACCGGCCCAAGCGGTCGACTATGGCTACACCTTC. Translation gives CASSRPAQAVDYGYTF.

This rearrangement joins TRBV28 to TRBJ2-1; 9 nucleotides match TRBD1. The CDR3 sequence is 17 residues long. J was trimmed by 1 base and V by 1 base; bases with no gene match: 5. The V gene's germline CDR1 is MDHEN and CDR2 SYDVKM. CDR3: CASSLLSGTGSYNEQFF. In nucleotides, the CDR3 is TGTGCCAGCAGTTTATTGTCCGGGACAGGGTCCTACAATGAGCAGTTCTTC.

The chain combines TRBV5-6 with TRBJ1-5, with D possibly TRBD1 on 6 matching bases. Trimming shortened V by 3 bases and J by 6 bases, and 10 bases separated the two germline ends. The V gene's germline CDR1 is SGHDT and CDR2 YYEEEE. There are 13 residues in the CDR3. CDR3 residues: CASSSQGRQPQHF. The CDR3 region has the DNA TGTGCCAGCAGCTCACAGGGTCGTCAGCCCCAGCATTTT. Drawing the rest from reference TRBV5-6 and TRBJ1-5, the complete variable domain is DAGVTQSPTHLIKTRGQQVTLRCSPKSGHDTVSWYQQALGQGPQFIFQYYEEEERQRGNFPDRFSGHQFPNYSSELNVNALLLGDSALYLCASSSQGRQPQHFGDGTRLSIL.

The chain couples TRBV5-4 to TRBJ1-2, with 11 bases fitting TRBD1. The CDR3 is 15 amino acids. V was pared by 5 bases and J by 6 bases, with 9 bases of the junction left unmatched. CDR1 and CDR2 from the germline V gene are SGHNT and YYREEE (reference sequence). The CDR3 is CASSSGDRGYNGYTF. CDR3 sequence (DNA): TGTGCCAGCAGTTCTGGGGACAGGGGGTATAATGGCTACACCTTC.